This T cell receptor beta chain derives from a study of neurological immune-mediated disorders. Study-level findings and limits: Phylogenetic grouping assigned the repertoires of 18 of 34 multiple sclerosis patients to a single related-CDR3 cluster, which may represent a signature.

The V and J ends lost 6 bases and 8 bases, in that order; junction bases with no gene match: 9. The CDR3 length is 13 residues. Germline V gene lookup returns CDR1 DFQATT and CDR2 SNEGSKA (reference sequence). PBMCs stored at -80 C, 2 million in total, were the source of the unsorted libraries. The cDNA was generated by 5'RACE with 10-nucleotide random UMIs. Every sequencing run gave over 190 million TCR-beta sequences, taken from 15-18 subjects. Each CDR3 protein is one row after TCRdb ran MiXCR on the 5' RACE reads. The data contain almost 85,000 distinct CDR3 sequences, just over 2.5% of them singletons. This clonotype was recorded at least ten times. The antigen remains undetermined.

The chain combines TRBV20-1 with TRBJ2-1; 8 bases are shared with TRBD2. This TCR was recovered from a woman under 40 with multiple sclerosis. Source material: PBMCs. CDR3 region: CSATGLGIDEQFF. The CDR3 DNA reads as TGCAGTGCCACGGGACTAGGCATCGATGAGCAGTTCTTC.